The clone carrying this T cell receptor beta chain has a single count. Its antigen is not identified. It was into CD45RA+ naive and CD45RA-negative memory subsets that the CD4+ cells were split. This entry comes from a study of shared clonotypes between healthy human individuals. Study-wide results and limits: Genetic and exposure-history diversity was limited by the few donors.

Germline V lookup: CDR1 MDHEN, CDR2 SYDVKM. Trimming took off 6 bases at V and 12 bases at J, with 18 bases between the two ends. The CDR3 has 13 residues. Profiled with immunoSEQ multiplex PCR; TCRdb holds only in-frame clones, not every one. Here the sample spans about 2.3 million clones, just over 90% being singletons. This chain joins TRBV28 and TRBJ2-1; tentative D call: TRBD1 (7 bases). The sample taken for sequencing was naive CD4+ T cells from PBMCs. Stated subset: CD45RA+ positively selected. This receptor was obtained from a man aged 18 to 30 in good health. Some clones in this sample may be carry-over from other donors' samples. In DNA form, the CDR3 reads TGTGCCAGCAGAGACAGGGAGGAGGTGGGGCAGTTCTTC. Amino acid sequence: CASRDREEVGQFF.